Below are 27 T cell receptor beta chains sequenced from a single sample in a study of blood T cell repertoires in COVID-19. Here immunoSEQ multiplex PCR was the method, and the copy in TCRdb shows in-frame clones only, minus some. This table holds roughly 290,000 clones, around 85% found once. The sequencing sample was made of peripheral blood. These receptors were taken from a human donor with COVID-19, enrolled during active disease. The donor label of this sample is uncertain.

The chain has TRBV19 and TRBJ1-6; D is unclear. Per germline, CDR1 LNHDA and CDR2 SQIVND (reference sequence). The CDR3 consists of 13 residues. The germline V and J ends were trimmed by 1 base and 7 bases, with 5 bases remaining between them. CDR3 protein: CASSIAFNSPLHF. CDR3 coding DNA: TGTGCCAGTAGTATAGCCTTCAATTCACCCCTCCACTTT.

The chain couples TRBV28 to TRBJ1-4; 8 bases map to TRBD1. This CDR3 has 18 amino acids. Germline loops: CDR1 MDHEN, CDR2 SYDVKM. J lost 5 bases, V lost 6 bases, and 17 bases had no gene match. The CDR3 here is CASSLGGAGGGVNEKLFF. Here the CDR3 DNA reads TGTGCCAGCAGCTTAGGGGGGGCAGGGGGCGGCGTGAATGAAAAACTGTTTTTT.

The chain carries TRBV3-1 (or the pseudogene TRBV3-2) and TRBJ2-1; the match to TRBD2 covers 7 bases. The V gene end was trimmed by 2 bases and the J gene end by 13 bases; junction bases not matched to a gene: 5. Germline V CDR1 and CDR2: LGHDT, YNNKEL (reference sequence). The length of the CDR3 is 12 residues. CDR3 in DNA: TGTGCCAGCAGCCAATTGGGGAGGGCTCAGTTCTTC. Translation gives CASSQLGRAQFF.

The chain is built from TRBV18 and TRBJ2-7; 10 nucleotides align to TRBD2. The V segment lost 2 bases and the J segment 6 bases; nucleotides outside the gene matches: 13. This CDR3 has 17 residues. The germline V gene has CDR1 KGHSH and CDR2 LQKENI. The CDR3 DNA sequence: TGTGCCAGCTCACCAAGCAGTACTAGCGGGACCCCTCGCGAGCAGTACTTC. Translation gives CASSPSSTSGTPREQYF.

The chain has TRBV2 and TRBJ1-4, with a weak D call TRBD1 (6 bases). The CDR3 has 15 amino acids. Germline V gives CDR1 SNHLY, CDR2 FYNNEI. V dropped 5 bases and J dropped 1 base, with 11 bases sitting between them. In nucleotides, the CDR3 is TGTGCCAGCAGTACGATACAGGGAACTAATGAAAAACTGTTTTTT. Its translation is CASSTIQGTNEKLFF.

The genes are TRBV19 and TRBJ1-5, with TRBD1 as a possible D gene (5 bases). Germline values: CDR1 LNHDA, CDR2 SQIVND (reference sequence). V was clipped by 4 bases and J by 6 bases, with 16 bases between them. The CDR3 is 15 residues long. Written as DNA, the CDR3 is TGTGCCAGTAGTAGCAGGGACGGGAGGGTTCAGCCCCAGCATTTT. The encoded protein is CASSSRDGRVQPQHF.

The V gene is TRBV18, the J gene TRBJ2-2; a possible D gene is TRBD2 (5 bases). The CDR3 is 16 amino acids. The V and J ends lost 1 base and 2 bases respectively, with 11 bases between them. Germline V gene lookup returns CDR1 KGHSH and CDR2 LQKENI. The CDR3 region has the DNA TGTGCCAGCTCACCACGGGGAGCGATTAACACCGGGGAGCTGTTTTTT. Amino acid sequence: CASSPRGAINTGELFF.

This clone appeared once. The V call is TRBV15, the J call TRBJ1-5; 7 nucleotides line up with TRBD1. Germline V gene sequence: CDR1 LNHNV, CDR2 YYDKDF (reference sequence). The CDR3 totals 15 residues. With V trimmed by 5 bases and J by 3 bases, 7 bases remained unmatched. The CDR3 protein is CATSERTGINQPQHF. DNA of the CDR3: TGTGCCACCAGCGAACGGACAGGAATCAATCAGCCCCAGCATTTT. The full variable domain, its missing parts supplied by reference TRBV15 and TRBJ1-5, is DAMVIQNPRYQVTQFGKPVTLSCSQTLNHNVMYWYQQKSSQAPKLLFHYYDKDFNNEADTPDNFQSRRPNTSFCFLDIRSPGLGDTAMYLCATSERTGINQPQHFGDGTRLSIL.

The chain couples TRBV3-1 (or the pseudogene TRBV3-2) to TRBJ2-7; perhaps TRBD2 as D (7 bases). The CDR3 has 16 amino acids. Between the trimmed V and J ends, which lost 4 bases and 7 bases, there was a span of 23 bases. Per germline, CDR1 LGHDT and CDR2 YNNKEL (reference sequence). As DNA, the CDR3 is TGTGCCAGCAGCCCCGTCACGGGGGGCATCTCTAGTGAGCAGTACTTC. It is translated as CASSPVTGGISSEQYF.

This chain joins TRBV27 and TRBJ2-2; 11 bases align to TRBD2. Losses at the gene ends were 3 bases for V and 7 bases for J; bases not matched to a gene: 4. Germline values: CDR1 MNHEY, CDR2 SMNVEV (reference sequence). CDR3 length: 15 residues. CDR3 residues: CASSLTSGISGELFF. The DNA of the CDR3 is TGTGCCAGCAGTTTGACTAGCGGGATAAGCGGGGAGCTGTTTTTT.

This clone was seen once. The chain joins TRBV5-1 to TRBJ2-7; no definite D call. With 1 base removed from V and 2 bases from J, the gap between germline ends came to 10 bases. The germline V gene encodes CDR1 SGHRS and CDR2 YFSETQ. The CDR3 totals 14 residues. The CDR3 nucleotides read TGCGCCAGCAGCTTGACGCAGGAACCCTACGAGCAGTACTTC. This sequence encodes CASSLTQEPYEQYF.

The gene calls are TRBV30 and TRBJ1-2, with 9 positions matching TRBD1. The CDR3 length is 13 residues. In germline, CDR1 is GTSNPN, CDR2 SVGIG (reference sequence). Germline trimming cut 3 bases from V and 5 bases from J; bases unmatched to any gene: 4. The CDR3 DNA is TGTGCCTGGAGCGCGGGACAGGGTTATGGCTACACCTTC. Translating it yields CAWSAGQGYGYTF.

The rearrangement uses TRBV11-2 and TRBJ1-4; 8 nucleotides agree with TRBD1. The CDR3 covers 15 residues. The J segment lost 2 bases and the V segment lost 5 bases, leaving 4 bases of the junction unmatched. Germline V gene data show CDR1 as SGHAT and CDR2 as FQNNGV. In DNA, the CDR3 is TGTGCCAGCAGCAGACAGGGGTTTACTAATGAAAAACTGTTTTTT. Encoded protein: CASSRQGFTNEKLFF.

This chain joins TRBV2 and TRBJ1-2; 9 nucleotides line up with TRBD1. CDR1 and CDR2 from the germline V gene are SNHLY and FYNNEI. V lost 6 bases and J lost 3; bases outside the gene matches: 17. The CDR3 runs 18 residues. CDR3 in DNA: TGTGCCAGCAGAAACACATGGGACAGGGCTTCCTCACACTATGGCTACACCTTC. Its protein is CASRNTWDRASSHYGYTF.

The V and J genes are TRBV10-3 and TRBJ2-7; D remains ambiguous. Trimming took off 7 bases at V and 1 base at J, with 14 bases between the two ends. In germline, CDR1 is ENHRY, CDR2 SYGVKD. The CDR3 totals 14 residues. CDR3 in amino acids: CAIKITAESYEQYF. CDR3 nucleotide sequence: TGTGCCATCAAGATTACGGCGGAATCCTACGAGCAGTACTTC.

This chain links TRBV28 with TRBJ2-2; 8 nucleotides agree with TRBD1. CDR1 is MDHEN and CDR2 is SYDVKM in the germline V gene. J gave up 2 bases and V 5 bases, and 4 bases lay outside the gene matches. CDR3 length: 15 amino acids. The CDR3 is CASSTGTGNTGELFF. Written as DNA, the CDR3 is TGTGCCAGCAGTACCGGGACAGGCAACACCGGGGAGCTGTTTTTT.

The V and J genes are TRBV12-3 or TRBV12-4 and TRBJ2-2; D remains unclear. The ends were cut back, 11 bases at V and 1 base at J, with 8 bases in the middle. This CDR3 region has 12 residues. The CDR3 coding sequence is TGTGCCTTCGTCCTGAACACCGGGGAGCTGTTTTTT. Amino acids: CAFVLNTGELFF.

The chain uses TRBV4-2 and TRBJ2-1; 13 bases line up with TRBD2. V lost 5 bases, J lost 4 bases, and 11 bases stayed unmatched. The CDR3 sequence is 18 residues long. The V gene's germline CDR1 is LGHNA and CDR2 YNFKEQ. CDR3 amino acids: CASSAATTSGGEYNEQFF. CDR3 DNA sequence: TGTGCCAGCAGCGCCGCCACTACTAGCGGGGGGGAGTACAATGAGCAGTTCTTC.

The V gene is TRBV19, the J gene TRBJ2-1, with a possible D match to TRBD2 (5 bases). The CDR3 consists of 15 residues. Trimming took off 8 bases at V and 1 base at J, with 15 bases between the two ends. Per the germline V gene, CDR1 is LNHDA and CDR2 is SQIVND (reference sequence). CDR3 amino acids: CASAVRGESYNEQFF. The CDR3 coding sequence is TGTGCCAGTGCGGTACGGGGTGAGTCCTACAATGAGCAGTTCTTC. The variable domain in full, with the rest retrieved from reference TRBV19 and TRBJ2-1, is DGGITQSPKYLFRKEGQNVTLSCEQNLNHDAMYWYRQDPGQGLRLIYYSQIVNDFQKGDIAEGYSVSREKKESFPLTVTSAQKNPTAFYLCASAVRGESYNEQFFGPGTRLTVL.

The CDR3 DNA is TGTGCCAGCAGGGCCCCCAGAGGGACTAGTCGGTCCTACAATGAGCAGTTCTTC. Translating gives CASRAPRGTSRSYNEQFF. The chain recombines TRBV2 with TRBJ2-1; TRBD2 agrees at 8 bases. This CDR3 contains 18 residues. Per germline, CDR1 SNHLY and CDR2 FYNNEI. The J segment lost 1 base and the V segment lost 6 bases, leaving 14 bases of the junction unmatched.

The V call is TRBV6-5, the J call TRBJ1-1; D gene uncertain. CDR3 length: 13 residues. In germline, CDR1 is MNHEY, CDR2 SVGAGI. Trimming removed 6 bases at V and 1 base at J, with 9 bases between. CDR3 DNA: TGTGCCAGCAGGCGGGTCCGGAACACTGAAGCTTTCTTT. Translated, it gives CASRRVRNTEAFF.

CDR3 residues: CASSYDTGNTEAFF. The CDR3 DNA follows: TGTGCCAGCAGTTACGATACAGGGAACACTGAAGCTTTCTTT. The rearrangement joins TRBV6-5 to TRBJ1-1; D is possibly TRBD1 (5 bases). Trimming cost V 2 bases and J 1 base, with 8 bases left between them. The CDR3 totals 14 residues. Germline lookup yields CDR1 MNHEY and CDR2 SVGAGI.

The chain employs TRBV25-1 and TRBJ1-3; TRBD1 might be the D (6 bases). Trimming stripped 2 bases from V and 0 bases from J, with 14 bases between. CDR3 length: 17 residues. Germline CDR1 MGHDK, CDR2 SYGVNS. The DNA for the CDR3 is TGTGCCAGCAGTGAAGTAGGGGGAAAATACTCTGGAAACACCATATATTTT. Encoded protein: CASSEVGGKYSGNTIYF.

This chain links TRBV19 with TRBJ1-6; 9 nucleotides line up with TRBD1. The J segment lost 8 bases and the V segment lost 4 bases, leaving 3 bases of the junction unmatched. The CDR3 has 14 residues. In germline, CDR1 is LNHDA, CDR2 SQIVND (reference sequence). The CDR3 DNA sequence: TGTGCCAGTAGTAAGGACAGGGGTGATTCACCCCTCCACTTT. Translation gives CASSKDRGDSPLHF.

The chain joins TRBV29-1 to TRBJ2-2, with TRBD1 matching 11 bases. The CDR3 totals 15 residues. CDR1 SQVTM and CDR2 ANQGSEA come from the germline V gene. V lost 7 bases to trimming and J lost 3 bases; unmatched junction nucleotides: 7. CDR3 loop: CSANRDRGDTGELFF. DNA for the CDR3: TGCAGCGCTAACCGGGACAGGGGGGACACCGGGGAGCTGTTTTTT.

The table lists this clone with a few counts. The V gene is TRBV6-1, the J gene TRBJ1-2; D is ambiguous. CDR3 length: 14 amino acids. Germline V gives CDR1 MNHNS, CDR2 SASEGT. V was shortened by 2 bases and J by 5 bases, with 12 bases between the two germline ends. The CDR3 reads CASSEMGRLYGYTF. The CDR3 DNA is TGTGCCAGCAGTGAAATGGGCAGGTTATATGGCTACACCTTC.

The chain links TRBV3-1 (or the pseudogene TRBV3-2) to TRBJ2-1, with 9 positions matching TRBD2. CDR1 is LGHDT, CDR2 YNNKEL, per germline (reference sequence). The trim removed 4 bases at V and 8 bases at J, leaving 9 bases unmatched. The length of the CDR3 is 15 residues. The CDR3 DNA is TGTGCCAGCAGCCGGACTAGCGCGGGAGGGTATGAGCAGTTCTTC. Protein sequence: CASSRTSAGGYEQFF.